This TCR beta chain originates from a study of cytomegalovirus exposure and HLA in healthy donors. A single count supports this clone. The CDR3 sequence is 14 residues long. Trimming left V 2 bases short and J 4 bases short, with 12 bases between. The PCR contained 60 Vbeta and 13 Jbeta primers. The data were produced by immunoSEQ multiplex PCR, yet TCRdb's version contains in-frame clones alone and is incomplete. The table has 75,000 to 90,000 clones, approximately 79% seen once. Sequencing used PBMCs. The TCR originated in a human donor in good health. The chain joins TRBV5-3 to TRBJ1-1; TRBD1 might be the D (5 bases). TRBV5-3 is an open reading frame, and its role is uncertain. The CDR3, as DNA: TGTGCCAGAAGCTTTTGGGGCTTGGGCACTGAAGCTTTCTTT. It specifies CARSFWGLGTEAFF.